These 24 T cell receptor beta chains originate from one sample sequenced in a study of human T cells and chemical hapten exposure. The time point: patch test 2, 6 weeks after DPC sensitization. Treatment of the sample: therapeutic diphenylcyclopropenone sensitization with weekly scalp DPC. Each CDR3 protein is one row after TCRdb ran MiXCR on the RACE reads. The repertoire holds 100,000 or so distinct CDR3 sequences, about 9.3% seen once, with just over 2% in the top ten. The sequencing here drew on whole blood, taken in connection with sensitization to the hapten diphenylcyclopropenone (DPC). These receptors came from a woman aged 35 to 49 with alopecia areata. Some clones in this sample may be carry-over from other donors' samples.

This clonotype was counted between two and nine times. The genes are TRBV4-2 and TRBJ2-1; 12 bases are a match to TRBD2. V lost 0 bases, J lost 9 bases, and 6 bases stayed unmatched. CDR1 is LGHNA, CDR2 YNFKEQ, per germline. The CDR3 is made up of 16 amino acids. The CDR3 loop reads CASSQDTSGRLREQFF. The CDR3 DNA reads TGTGCCAGCAGCCAAGATACTAGCGGGAGGTTACGTGAGCAGTTCTTC.

This clonotype was counted ten times or more. The chain is built from TRBV5-4 and TRBJ1-2, with 7 bases aligning to TRBD1. Germline assignment: CDR1 SGHNT and CDR2 YYREEE (reference sequence). Trimming took 4 bases from V and 7 from J; bases not matched to a gene: 4. This CDR3 region has 12 residues. CDR3 in amino acids: CASSIDRAGYTF. CDR3 coding DNA: TGTGCCAGCAGCATAGACAGGGCTGGCTACACCTTC.

The J gene is TRBJ2-7, the V gene TRBV28; D unclear. CDR3 length: 15 amino acids. Trimming took off 4 bases at V and 0 bases at J, with 13 bases between the two ends. The germline V gene encodes CDR1 MDHEN and CDR2 SYDVKM. The CDR3 here is CASSSGRMSSYEQYF. The CDR3 DNA follows: TGTGCCAGCAGTTCGGGCCGGATGAGCTCCTACGAGCAGTACTTC. The whole variable domain, filled in from reference TRBV28 and TRBJ2-7, reads DVKVTQSSRYLVKRTGEKVFLECVQDMDHENMFWYRQDPGLGLRLIYFSYDVKMKEKGDIPEGYSVSREKKERFSLILESASTNQTSMYLCASSSGRMSSYEQYFGPGTRLTVT.

On this clonotype itself: At one end the junction does not follow the germline gene, possibly because of a read error. The chain links TRBV7-7 to TRBJ2-5; D possibly corresponds to TRBD2 (5 bases). CDR3 length: 15 amino acids. Germline assignment: CDR1 SSHAT and CDR2 FNYEAQ (reference sequence). DNA of the CDR3: TGTGCTAGCAGCCTTGATGGACGGGGCCAAGAGACCCAGTACTTC. Its translation: CASSLDGRGQETQYF.

The chain has TRBV28 and TRBJ2-1, with D uncertain. The CDR3 consists of 16 residues. Germline V lookup: CDR1 MDHEN, CDR2 SYDVKM. Trimming took 6 bases from V and 0 from J, leaving 15 bases between them. CDR3 protein: CASSPSQSPSYNEQFF. The CDR3, as DNA: TGTGCCAGCAGCCCATCTCAATCACCCTCCTACAATGAGCAGTTCTTC.

CDR3 in amino acids: CASSILAGGYNEQFF. CDR3 sequence (DNA): TGCGCCAGCAGCATCCTAGCGGGAGGCTACAATGAGCAGTTCTTC. The chain couples TRBV4-3 to TRBJ2-1; 11 nucleotides match TRBD2. The V gene's germline CDR1 is LGHNA and CDR2 YSLEER. This CDR3 region has 15 residues. V was clipped by 5 bases and J by 3 bases; unmatched bases: 3.

This clonotype turned up a few times. This chain links TRBV3-1 with TRBJ2-1, with D possibly TRBD2 on 6 matching bases. The CDR3 loop spans 13 amino acids. V dropped 6 bases and J dropped 5 bases, with 11 bases sitting between them. Germline V gives CDR1 LGHDT, CDR2 YNNKEL (reference sequence). CDR3 in amino acids: CASRTSSHNEQFF. CDR3 DNA sequence: TGTGCCAGCAGGACTAGTTCCCACAATGAGCAGTTCTTC.

The rearrangement joins TRBV5-1 to TRBJ1-1; no reliable D call. Germline lookup yields CDR1 SGHRS and CDR2 YFSETQ. Trimming removed 0 bases at V and 7 bases at J, with 13 bases between. The CDR3 is 14 amino acids. The CDR3 DNA reads TGCGCCAGCAGCTTGGCGGAAAGAGGAGATGAAGCTTTCTTT. Protein sequence: CASSLAERGDEAFF.

The chain is built from TRBV28 and TRBJ1-5, with D tentatively TRBD1 (6 bases). CDR1 and CDR2 from the germline V gene are MDHEN and SYDVKM. V dropped 2 bases and J dropped 7 bases, with 9 bases sitting between them. This CDR3 is built from 13 residues. This CDR3 reads CASSLTGMQPQHF. CDR3 DNA sequence: TGTGCCAGCAGTTTAACAGGGATGCAGCCCCAGCATTTT.

Many counts were recorded for this clonotype. The chain joins TRBV6-2 or TRBV6-3 to TRBJ2-1, with unresolved D. Germline CDR1 reads MNHEY; CDR2 reads SVGEGT. This CDR3 is 16 amino acids long. Deletions cut 6 bases from V and 5 bases from J, with 20 bases between. In nucleotides, the CDR3 is TGTGCCAGCAGCTTCGCCGTAGCCATCTACAACAATGAGCAGTTCTTC. As protein: CASSFAVAIYNNEQFF.

This clonotype occurred many times. The chain employs TRBV20-1 and TRBJ2-7; 7 positions match TRBD1. The CDR3 length is 14 residues. The germline V gene has CDR1 DFQATT and CDR2 SNEGSKA (reference sequence). Germline trimming cut 5 bases from V and 0 bases from J; bases unmatched to any gene: 7. CDR3 amino acids: CSAPSGQLSYEQYF. The CDR3 DNA is TGCAGTGCTCCCTCGGGACAGCTCTCCTACGAGCAGTACTTC.

The chain couples TRBV29-1 to TRBJ2-3; TRBD1 or TRBD2 may be the D gene (6 bases each). Between the trimmed V and J ends, which lost 4 bases and 4 bases, there was a span of 15 bases. There are 14 residues in the CDR3. The germline V gene has CDR1 SQVTM and CDR2 ANQGSEA. The CDR3 nucleotides read TGCAGCGTTGGTTCGGGGGCCCTCGCAGATACGCAGTATTTT. Translated: CSVGSGALADTQYF.

The sample holds a few counts of this clonotype. The chain couples TRBV6-6 to TRBJ1-3; 9 nucleotides align to TRBD1. V lost 5 bases and J lost 7; bases outside the gene matches: 9. The CDR3 totals 15 residues. Germline CDR1 is MNHNY and CDR2 is SVGAGI (reference sequence). CDR3: CASSRGTGTANTIYF. CDR3 DNA sequence: TGTGCCAGCAGTCGCGGGACAGGGACGGCCAACACCATATATTTT.

This clonotype was detected only a few times. V gene TRBV11-2 combines with J gene TRBJ1-5; 9 nucleotides match TRBD1. Germline loops: CDR1 SGHAT, CDR2 FQNNGV. V gave up 5 bases and J gave up 4 bases; unmatched junction bases: 3. This CDR3 is built from 14 residues. The CDR3 region has the DNA TGTGCCAGCAGCGTCGACAGGGGGAATCAGCCCCAGCATTTT. Encoded protein: CASSVDRGNQPQHF. The full variable domain, in which reference TRBV11-2 and TRBJ1-5 provide the parts outside the CDR3, is EAGVAQSPRYKIIEKRQSVAFWCNPISGHATLYWYQQILGQGPKLLIQFQNNGVVDDSQLPKDRFSAERLKGVDSTLKIQPAKLEDSAVYLCASSVDRGNQPQHFGDGTRLSIL.

This rearrangement joins TRBV20-1 to TRBJ2-4; D possibly corresponds to TRBD2 (6 bases). This CDR3 contains 15 residues. The germline gives CDR1 DFQATT, CDR2 SNEGSKA (reference sequence). V was clipped by 6 bases and J by 2 bases, with 17 bases between them. CDR3 bases: TGCAGTGCCGATGAGAGAGCGGGTTCCAAAAACATTCAGTACTTC. Protein sequence: CSADERAGSKNIQYF.

This clonotype was seen repeatedly, ten times or more. V and J are TRBV20-1 and TRBJ1-4; maybe TRBD1 (5 bases). This CDR3 has 14 residues. Trimming stripped 0 bases from V and 10 bases from J, with 15 bases between. From germline, CDR1 is DFQATT and CDR2 SNEGSKA (reference sequence). CDR3 loop: CSARDHGAERKLFF. The CDR3 DNA is TGCAGTGCTAGAGATCATGGGGCGGAACGAAAACTGTTTTTT.

This clonotype appeared many times. DNA for the CDR3: TGTGCCAGCAGTGGCGGGAGCACCTACGAGCAGTACTTC. This encodes CASSGGSTYEQYF. V gene TRBV6-5 combines with J gene TRBJ2-7; 7 bases match TRBD2. With V trimmed by 5 bases and J by 2 bases, 3 bases remained unmatched. In germline, CDR1 is MNHEY, CDR2 SVGAGI. The CDR3 totals 13 residues.

This clonotype was observed many times. The rearrangement joins TRBV29-1 to TRBJ1-1; D not certain. The CDR3 length is 14 residues. V was clipped by 4 bases and J by 2 bases, with 14 bases between them. CDR1 and CDR2 (germline): SQVTM, ANQGSEA. CDR3 protein: CSVGLPGTNTEAFF. In DNA, the CDR3 is TGCAGCGTTGGGCTCCCAGGTACTAACACTGAAGCTTTCTTT.

There are a few counts of this clonotype. The chain combines TRBV7-2 with TRBJ2-7, with 7 bases that match TRBD2. Germline values: CDR1 SGHTA, CDR2 FQGNSA. V lost 5 bases and J lost 2; bases outside the gene matches: 6. The CDR3 totals 14 residues. CDR3 residues: CASSPTSRPYEQYF. The CDR3 nucleotides read TGTGCCAGCAGCCCGACTAGCCGGCCCTACGAGCAGTACTTC.

Comment on this clonotype: This may come from a read error, since a much larger clone is one base off. Given the absence of the conserved phenylalanine or tryptophan at the CDR3 end, a read error is likely. The chain combines TRBV6-5 with TRBJ1-1, with 9 bases that match TRBD1. Germline loops: CDR1 MNHEY, CDR2 SVGAGI. The CDR3 extends over 15 amino acids. The ends lost 2 bases at V and 1 base at J; junction bases unmatched: 2. The CDR3 DNA reads as TGTGCCAGCAGTTACGGGACAGGGACGAACACTGAAGCTTTCTCT. It codes for CASSYGTGTNTEAFS.

This clonotype has a handful of counts. The CDR3 here is CASSFRDSPNYGYTF. CDR3 sequence (DNA): TGTGCCAGCAGCTTCCGGGACAGCCCTAACTATGGCTACACCTTC. V and J are TRBV6-2 or TRBV6-3 and TRBJ1-2; 7 bases are a match to TRBD1. J was trimmed by 0 bases and V by 6 bases; bases with no gene match: 7. CDR1 is MNHEY and CDR2 is SVGEGT in the germline V gene. The CDR3 is 15 amino acids.

This clonotype was seen at least ten times. The chain links TRBV6-1 to TRBJ2-5, with D perhaps TRBD1 (6 bases). Per germline, CDR1 MNHNS and CDR2 SASEGT. The CDR3 has 14 residues. V was pared by 0 bases and J by 5 bases, with 10 bases between. Here the CDR3 reads CASSEAQGRETQYF. The CDR3 bases are TGTGCCAGCAGTGAAGCACAGGGACGGGAGACCCAGTACTTC.

The rearrangement links TRBV28 to TRBJ1-5; the match to TRBD1 covers 8 bases. The germline CDR1 and CDR2 sequences are MDHEN and SYDVKM. The CDR3 extends over 14 amino acids. Trimming took 6 bases from V and 0 from J; bases not matched to a gene: 1. The CDR3 here is CASRTGVSNQPQHF. The CDR3 DNA reads as TGTGCCAGCAGGACAGGGGTTAGCAATCAGCCCCAGCATTTT.

V is TRBV6-6 and J is TRBJ1-1; perhaps TRBD1 as D (5 bases). Germline assignment: CDR1 MNHNY and CDR2 SVGAGI (reference sequence). V was pared by 7 bases and J by 3 bases, with 15 bases between. CDR3 length: 14 residues. The DNA for the CDR3 is TGTGCCAGCATCATGACAGAAGCCTACACTGAAGCTTTCTTT. Its translation: CASIMTEAYTEAFF.